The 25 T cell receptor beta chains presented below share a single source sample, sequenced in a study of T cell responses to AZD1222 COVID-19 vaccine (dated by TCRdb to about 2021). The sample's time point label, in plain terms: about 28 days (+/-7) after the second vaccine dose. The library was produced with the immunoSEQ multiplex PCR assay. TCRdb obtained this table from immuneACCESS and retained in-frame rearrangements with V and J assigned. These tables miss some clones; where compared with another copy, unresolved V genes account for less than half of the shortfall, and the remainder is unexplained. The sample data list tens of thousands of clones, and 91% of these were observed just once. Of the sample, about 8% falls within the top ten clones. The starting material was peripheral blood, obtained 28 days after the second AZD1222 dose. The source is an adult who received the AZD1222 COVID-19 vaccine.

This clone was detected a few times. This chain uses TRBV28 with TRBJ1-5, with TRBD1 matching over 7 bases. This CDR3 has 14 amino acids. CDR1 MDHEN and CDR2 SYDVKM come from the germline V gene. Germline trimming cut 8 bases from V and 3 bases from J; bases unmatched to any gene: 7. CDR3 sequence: CASERTGDNQPQHF. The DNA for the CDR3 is TGTGCCAGCGAACGGACAGGCGACAATCAGCCCCAGCATTTT. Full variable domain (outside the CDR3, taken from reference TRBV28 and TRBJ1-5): DVKVTQSSRYLVKRTGEKVFLECVQDMDHENMFWYRQDPGLGLRLIYFSYDVKMKEKGDIPEGYSVSREKKERFSLILESASTNQTSMYLCASERTGDNQPQHFGDGTRLSIL.

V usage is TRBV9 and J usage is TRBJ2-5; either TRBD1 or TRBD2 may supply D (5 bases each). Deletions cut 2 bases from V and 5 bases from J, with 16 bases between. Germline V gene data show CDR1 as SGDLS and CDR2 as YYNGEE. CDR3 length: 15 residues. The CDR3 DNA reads TGTGCCAGCAGCGTTGGGACCCAAATGAAGGAGACCCAGTACTTC. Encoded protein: CASSVGTQMKETQYF.

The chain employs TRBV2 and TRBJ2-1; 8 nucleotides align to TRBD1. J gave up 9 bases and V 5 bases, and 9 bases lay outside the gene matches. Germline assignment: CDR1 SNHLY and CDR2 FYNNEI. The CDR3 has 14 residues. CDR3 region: CASSWTGFIAEQFF. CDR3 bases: TGTGCCAGCAGTTGGACAGGGTTTATCGCTGAGCAGTTCTTC.

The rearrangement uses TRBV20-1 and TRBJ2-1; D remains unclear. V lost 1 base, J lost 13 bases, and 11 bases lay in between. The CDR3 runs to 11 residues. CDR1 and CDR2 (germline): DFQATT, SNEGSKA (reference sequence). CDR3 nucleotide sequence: TGCAGTGCTAGAGGCTGGGAATCTCAGTTCTTC. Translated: CSARGWESQFF.

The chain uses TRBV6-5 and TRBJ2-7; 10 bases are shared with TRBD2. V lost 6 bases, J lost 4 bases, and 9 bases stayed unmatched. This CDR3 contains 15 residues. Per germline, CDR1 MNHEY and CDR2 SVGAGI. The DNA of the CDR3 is TGTGCCAGCAGGTCTTCCGGGACTAGCGAGTACGAGCAGTACTTC. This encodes CASRSSGTSEYEQYF.

In nucleotides, the CDR3 is TGCGCCAGCACCCAGACGGAGGCTAGCACAGATACGCAGTATTTT. Protein: CASTQTEASTDTQYF. The V call is TRBV10-1, the J call TRBJ2-3; tentative D call: TRBD2 (5 bases). The length of the CDR3 is 15 residues. Trimming shortened V by 7 bases and J by 0 bases, and 14 bases separated the two germline ends. Germline loops: CDR1 WNHNN, CDR2 SYGVQD (reference sequence).

The CDR3 loop reads CASSLRDPTAGNRNEQFF. CDR3 nucleotides: TGTGCCAGCAGCTTACGAGACCCAACGGCCGGCAATAGGAATGAGCAGTTCTTC. The chain carries TRBV11-2 and TRBJ2-1, with D hard to call. CDR3 length: 18 amino acids. V was pared by 2 bases and J by 7 bases, with 24 bases between. Germline V gives CDR1 SGHAT, CDR2 FQNNGV.

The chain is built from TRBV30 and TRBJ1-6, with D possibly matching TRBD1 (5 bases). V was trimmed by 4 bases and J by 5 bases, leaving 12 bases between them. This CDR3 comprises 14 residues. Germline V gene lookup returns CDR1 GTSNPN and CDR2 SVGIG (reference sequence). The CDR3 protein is CAWKQTANNSPLHF. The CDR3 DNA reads TGTGCCTGGAAACAGACAGCTAATAATTCACCCCTCCACTTT.

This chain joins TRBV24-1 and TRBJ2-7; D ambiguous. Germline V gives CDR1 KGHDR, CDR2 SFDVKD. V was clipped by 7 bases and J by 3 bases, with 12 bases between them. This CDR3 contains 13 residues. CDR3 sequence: CATRRHQSYEQYF. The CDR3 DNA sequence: TGTGCCACCAGGCGCCACCAAAGCTACGAGCAGTACTTC.

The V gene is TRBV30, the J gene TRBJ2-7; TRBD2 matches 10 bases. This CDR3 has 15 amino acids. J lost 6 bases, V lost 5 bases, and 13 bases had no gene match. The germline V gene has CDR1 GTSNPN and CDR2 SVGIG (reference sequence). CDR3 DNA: TGTGCCTGGTCCCGAGGGCTAGCGGGAGTAGGCGAGCAGTACTTC. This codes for CAWSRGLAGVGEQYF.

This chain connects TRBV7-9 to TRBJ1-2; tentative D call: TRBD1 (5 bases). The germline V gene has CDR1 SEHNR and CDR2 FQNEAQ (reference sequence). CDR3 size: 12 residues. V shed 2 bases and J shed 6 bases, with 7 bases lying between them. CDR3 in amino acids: CASSLRDHGYTF. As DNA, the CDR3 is TGTGCCAGCAGCTTAAGGGACCATGGCTACACCTTC.

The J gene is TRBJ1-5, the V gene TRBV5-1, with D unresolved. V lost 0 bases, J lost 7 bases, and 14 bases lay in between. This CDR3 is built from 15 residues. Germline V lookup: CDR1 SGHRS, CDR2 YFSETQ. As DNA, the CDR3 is TGCGCCAGCAGCTTGGCCTCAGGAGAGGGCCAGCCCCAGCATTTT. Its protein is CASSLASGEGQPQHF.

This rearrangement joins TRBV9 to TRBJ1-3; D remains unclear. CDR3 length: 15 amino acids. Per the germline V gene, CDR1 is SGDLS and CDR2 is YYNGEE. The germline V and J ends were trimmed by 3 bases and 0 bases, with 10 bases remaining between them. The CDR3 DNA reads TGTGCCAGCAGCGAGGCACGGCCCTCTGGAAACACCATATATTTT. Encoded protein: CASSEARPSGNTIYF. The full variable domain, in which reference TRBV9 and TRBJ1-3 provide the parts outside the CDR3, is DSGVTQTPKHLITATGQRVTLRCSPRSGDLSVYWYQQSLDQGLQFLIQYYNGEERAKGNILERFSAQQFPDLHSELNLSSLELGDSALYFCASSEARPSGNTIYFGEGSWLTVV.

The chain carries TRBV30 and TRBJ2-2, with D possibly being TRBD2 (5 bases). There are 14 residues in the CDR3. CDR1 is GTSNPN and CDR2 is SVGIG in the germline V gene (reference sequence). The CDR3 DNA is TGTGCTTTCCTTTCGGGGTTGAACACCGGGGAGCTGTTTTTT. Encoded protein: CAFLSGLNTGELFF. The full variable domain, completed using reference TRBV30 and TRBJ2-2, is SQTIHQWPATLVQPVGSPLSLECTVEGTSNPNLYWYRQAAGRGLQLLFYSVGIGQISSEVPQNLSASRPQDRQFILSSKKLLLSDSGFYLCAFLSGLNTGELFFGEGSRLTVL.

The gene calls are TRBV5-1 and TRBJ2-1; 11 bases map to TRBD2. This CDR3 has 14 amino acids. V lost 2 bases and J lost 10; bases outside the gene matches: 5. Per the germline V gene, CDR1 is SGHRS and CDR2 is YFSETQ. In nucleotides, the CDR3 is TGCGCCAGCAGCTTCCTACTAGCGGGAGCAGAGCAGTTCTTC. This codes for CASSFLLAGAEQFF.

CDR3 sequence reads: CSASDTYEQYF. The DNA for the CDR3 is TGCAGTGCTAGTGACACCTACGAGCAGTACTTC. The rearrangement uses TRBV20-1 and TRBJ2-7; D remains unclear. Germline CDR1 is DFQATT and CDR2 is SNEGSKA (reference sequence). Trimming removed 3 bases from V and 2 bases from J, with 5 bases in between. The CDR3 has 11 residues.

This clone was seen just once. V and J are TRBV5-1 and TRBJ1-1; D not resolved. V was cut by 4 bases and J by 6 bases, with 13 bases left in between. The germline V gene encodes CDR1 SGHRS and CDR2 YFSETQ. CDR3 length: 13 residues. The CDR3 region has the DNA TGCGCCAGCAGCCTCCCAACGAGCCCTGAAGCTTTCTTT. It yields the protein CASSLPTSPEAFF.

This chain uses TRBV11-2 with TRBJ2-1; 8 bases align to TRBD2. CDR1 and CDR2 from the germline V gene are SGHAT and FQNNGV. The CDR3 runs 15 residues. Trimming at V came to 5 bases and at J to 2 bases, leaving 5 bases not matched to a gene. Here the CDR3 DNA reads TGTGCCAGCAGCGCACTAGCGGATCCCTACAATGAGCAGTTCTTC. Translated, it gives CASSALADPYNEQFF.

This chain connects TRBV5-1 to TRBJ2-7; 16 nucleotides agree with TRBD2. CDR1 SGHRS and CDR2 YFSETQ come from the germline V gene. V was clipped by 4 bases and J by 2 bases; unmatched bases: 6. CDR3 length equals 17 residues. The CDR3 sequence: CASSPGLAGGITYEQYF. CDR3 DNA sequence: TGCGCCAGCAGCCCGGGACTAGCGGGAGGGATAACCTACGAGCAGTACTTC.

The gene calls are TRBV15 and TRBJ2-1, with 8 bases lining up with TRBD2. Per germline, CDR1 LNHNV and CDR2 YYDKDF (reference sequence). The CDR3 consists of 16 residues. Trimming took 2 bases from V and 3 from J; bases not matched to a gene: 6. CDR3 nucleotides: TGTGCCACCAGCAGACCAATAGCGGGAAACTACAATGAGCAGTTCTTC. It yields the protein CATSRPIAGNYNEQFF.

CDR3 bases: TGTGCCAGCAGCATTCTAGCGGGTTCCTACGAGCAGTACTTC. This gives the protein CASSILAGSYEQYF. The chain links TRBV9 to TRBJ2-7; 8 bases agree with TRBD2. Germline lookup yields CDR1 SGDLS and CDR2 YYNGEE. Trimming removed 4 bases from V and 1 base from J; junction bases left unmatched: 4. The CDR3 is 14 amino acids. Combining the CDR3 with reference TRBV9 and TRBJ2-7 gives the whole variable domain DSGVTQTPKHLITATGQRVTLRCSPRSGDLSVYWYQQSLDQGLQFLIQYYNGEERAKGNILERFSAQQFPDLHSELNLSSLELGDSALYFCASSILAGSYEQYFGPGTRLTVT.

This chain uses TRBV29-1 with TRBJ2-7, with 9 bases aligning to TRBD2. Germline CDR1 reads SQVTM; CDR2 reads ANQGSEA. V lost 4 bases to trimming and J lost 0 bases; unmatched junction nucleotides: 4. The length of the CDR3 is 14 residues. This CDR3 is CSVGSGGSSYEQYF. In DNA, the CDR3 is TGCAGCGTTGGTAGCGGGGGAAGCTCCTACGAGCAGTACTTC.

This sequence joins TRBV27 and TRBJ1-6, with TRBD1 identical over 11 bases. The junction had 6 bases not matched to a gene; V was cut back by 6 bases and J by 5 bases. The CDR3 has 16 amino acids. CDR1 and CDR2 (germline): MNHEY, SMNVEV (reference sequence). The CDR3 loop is CASRRTGGWDNSPLHF. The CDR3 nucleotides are TGTGCCAGCAGAAGGACAGGGGGCTGGGATAATTCACCCCTCCACTTT.

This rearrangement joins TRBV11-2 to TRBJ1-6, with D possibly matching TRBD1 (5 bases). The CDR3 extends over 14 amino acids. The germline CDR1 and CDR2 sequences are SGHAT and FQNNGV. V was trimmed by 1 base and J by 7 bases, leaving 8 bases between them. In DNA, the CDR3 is TGTGCCAGCAGCTTAGGTGGGGACAATTCACCCCTCCACTTT. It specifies CASSLGGDNSPLHF.

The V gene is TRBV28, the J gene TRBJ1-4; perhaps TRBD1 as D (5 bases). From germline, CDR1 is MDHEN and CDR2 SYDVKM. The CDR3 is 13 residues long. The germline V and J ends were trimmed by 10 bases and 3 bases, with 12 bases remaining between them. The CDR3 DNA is TGTGCCACCCGAAGGGGATCTAATGAAAAACTGTTTTTT. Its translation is CATRRGSNEKLFF.